The 19 T cell receptor beta chains in this list originate from one sample, sequenced in a study of blood T cell repertoires in COVID-19. The protocol was immunoSEQ multiplex PCR, while the TCRdb copy is restricted to in-frame clones and leaves out a portion. Of 350,000 to 400,000 clones in the sample, more than 75% were seen once. What was sequenced was PBMCs or T cells enriched from blood (not recorded which). The receptors derive from a woman aged 30 to 39 who had recovered from COVID-19.

This clone was detected once. The chain uses TRBV19 and TRBJ2-3; D gene unclear. The V end was cut by 1 base, the J end by 6 bases, with 11 bases between. The CDR3 loop spans 14 amino acids. The V gene's germline CDR1 is LNHDA and CDR2 SQIVND (reference sequence). The DNA of the CDR3 is TGTGCCAGTAGTATAGCCGAGCCTTGGGATACGCAGTATTTT. It is translated as CASSIAEPWDTQYF. Full variable domain (outside the CDR3, taken from reference TRBV19 and TRBJ2-3): DGGITQSPKYLFRKEGQNVTLSCEQNLNHDAMYWYRQDPGQGLRLIYYSQIVNDFQKGDIAEGYSVSREKKESFPLTVTSAQKNPTAFYLCASSIAEPWDTQYFGPGTRLTVL.

This clone showed up just once. This chain uses TRBV5-4 with TRBJ2-7, with D tentatively TRBD1 (5 bases). From germline, CDR1 is SGHNT and CDR2 YYREEE (reference sequence). Between the trimmed V and J ends, which lost 0 bases and 6 bases, there was a span of 13 bases. The CDR3 covers 14 residues. CDR3 nucleotide sequence: TGTGCCAGCAGCTTGGTCGACAGTGCTTCCGAGCAGTACTTC. This gives the protein CASSLVDSASEQYF.

The chain couples TRBV7-2 to TRBJ2-7; 10 bases line up with TRBD2. The J segment lost 5 bases and the V segment lost 5 bases, leaving 9 bases of the junction unmatched. The germline V gene has CDR1 SGHTA and CDR2 FQGNSA. CDR3 length: 15 residues. As DNA, the CDR3 is TGTGCCAGCAGCCTGGATAGCGGGAGGCGGAACGAGCAGTACTTC. As protein: CASSLDSGRRNEQYF.

CDR3 DNA sequence: TGTGCCACATTCGGGGGGGCGACGAGAGGCAACTATGGCTACACCTTC. Amino acid sequence: CATFGGATRGNYGYTF. The genes are TRBV15 and TRBJ1-2; a possible D gene is TRBD1 (6 bases). CDR3 length: 16 residues. Between the trimmed V and J ends, which lost 9 bases and 2 bases, there was a span of 22 bases. Per germline, CDR1 LNHNV and CDR2 YYDKDF (reference sequence).

V is TRBV15 and J is TRBJ1-5, with D unresolved. Germline CDR1 is LNHNV and CDR2 is YYDKDF (reference sequence). The length of the CDR3 is 15 residues. Deletions cut 2 bases from V and 4 bases from J, with 12 bases between. The CDR3 DNA reads TGTGCCACCAGCAGACCCTTTGGCGGGAATCAGCCCCAGCATTTT. Protein sequence: CATSRPFGGNQPQHF.

This chain uses TRBV30 with TRBJ1-6; the match to TRBD1 covers 10 bases. J lost 12 bases, V lost 5 bases, and 7 bases had no gene match. Germline V gene data show CDR1 as GTSNPN and CDR2 as SVGIG (reference sequence). This CDR3 is built from 13 residues. CDR3 nucleotides: TGTGCCTGGGCCCGGGACAGGGGTCAACCCCTCCACTTT. Residues: CAWARDRGQPLHF.

The chain is built from TRBV29-1 and TRBJ2-2; a weak D match, TRBD2 (6 bases). Germline V CDR1 and CDR2: SQVTM, ANQGSEA. CDR3 length: 13 amino acids. Deletions cut 6 bases from V and 8 bases from J, with 16 bases between. The CDR3 sequence: CSVLPSVRGELFF. CDR3 nucleotides: TGCAGCGTCCTTCCTAGCGTTCGGGGGGAGCTGTTTTTT.

The rearrangement uses TRBV11-2 and TRBJ2-1, with TRBD2 matching 8 bases. Germline V gene sequence: CDR1 SGHAT, CDR2 FQNNGV. V was pared by 4 bases and J by 8 bases, with 7 bases of the junction left unmatched. The CDR3 loop spans 14 amino acids. The DNA for the CDR3 is TGTGCCAGCAGCTCCACGACTAGCGTCCATGAGCAGTTCTTC. This encodes CASSSTTSVHEQFF.

This chain joins TRBV28 and TRBJ2-1; TRBD2 matches 9 bases. J gave up 8 bases and V 3 bases, and 8 bases lay outside the gene matches. This CDR3 region has 15 residues. Per the germline V gene, CDR1 is MDHEN and CDR2 is SYDVKM. The CDR3 DNA is TGTGCCAGCAGTTTTGCGGGAGAGCGGGAGGATGAGCAGTTCTTC. Translated: CASSFAGEREDEQFF.

The rearrangement uses TRBV6-1 and TRBJ1-3; 7 nucleotides line up with TRBD1. This CDR3 region has 15 residues. Germline V lookup: CDR1 MNHNS, CDR2 SASEGT. V lost 2 bases to trimming and J lost 4 bases; unmatched junction nucleotides: 5. CDR3 protein: CASSEPGGPGNTIYF. In nucleotides, the CDR3 is TGTGCCAGCAGTGAACCAGGGGGGCCCGGAAACACCATATATTTT.

The V and J genes are TRBV7-9 and TRBJ1-3; possible D gene TRBD1, 5 bases. CDR3 size: 15 residues. The V and J ends lost 4 bases and 0 bases respectively, with 10 bases between them. Germline CDR1 is SEHNR and CDR2 is FQNEAQ (reference sequence). CDR3 nucleotide sequence: TGTGCCAGCAGCTCGGGGGACTTCTCTGGAAACACCATATATTTT. This encodes CASSSGDFSGNTIYF.

The rearrangement uses TRBV2 and TRBJ1-5; D remains unclear. The CDR3 has 15 amino acids. The germline V and J ends were trimmed by 6 bases and 2 bases, with 14 bases remaining between them. Looked up from germline, CDR1 is SNHLY and CDR2 is FYNNEI. CDR3 nucleotide sequence: TGTGCCAGCAGCTTGCGGGCCTCAGGCAATCAGCCCCAGCATTTT. As protein: CASSLRASGNQPQHF.

J is TRBJ2-2 and V is TRBV5-5; D not resolved. The CDR3 spans 16 residues. In germline, CDR1 is SGHKS, CDR2 YYEKEE (reference sequence). Deletions cut 0 bases from V and 0 bases from J, with 9 bases between. CDR3 sequence reads: CASSLETTPNTGELFF. In DNA, the CDR3 is TGTGCCAGCAGCTTGGAAACTACCCCGAACACCGGGGAGCTGTTTTTT.

The chain has TRBV5-5 and TRBJ1-5; 9 bases are shared with TRBD1. From germline, CDR1 is SGHKS and CDR2 YYEKEE (reference sequence). There are 16 residues in the CDR3. The ends lost 3 bases at V and 1 base at J; junction bases unmatched: 5. CDR3 loop: CASSSTGGQSNQPQHF. The DNA of the CDR3 is TGTGCCAGCAGCTCCACAGGGGGCCAGAGCAATCAGCCCCAGCATTTT.

V gene TRBV7-2 combines with J gene TRBJ2-5; D perhaps matches TRBD2 (6 bases). CDR3 length: 14 amino acids. CDR1 SGHTA and CDR2 FQGNSA come from the germline V gene. V shed 2 bases and J shed 7 bases, with 14 bases lying between them. The CDR3 sequence is CASSLSRDGVTQYF. The CDR3 bases are TGTGCCAGCAGCTTATCGCGGGACGGAGTGACCCAGTACTTC.

This chain connects TRBV15 to TRBJ2-7; the D gene is possibly TRBD2 (5 bases). Germline loops: CDR1 LNHNV, CDR2 YYDKDF (reference sequence). Trimming took off 0 bases at V and 2 bases at J, with 14 bases between the two ends. The CDR3 runs 16 residues. The CDR3 coding sequence is TGTGCCACCAGCAGAGATCTTGACGGGGTCCCCTACGAGCAGTACTTC. It yields the protein CATSRDLDGVPYEQYF.

The rearrangement links TRBV7-8 to TRBJ2-5; no definite D call. The CDR3 contains 13 residues. Germline V gene sequence: CDR1 SGHVS, CDR2 FQNEAQ. The V end lost 3 bases, the J end lost 6 bases, and 11 bases lay between the germline ends. CDR3 protein: CASSFYSFQTQYF. DNA for the CDR3: TGTGCCAGCAGCTTTTATTCTTTCCAGACCCAGTACTTC.

The gene calls are TRBV7-6 and TRBJ1-5; TRBD1 might be the D (5 bases). This CDR3 region has 17 residues. V was shortened by 1 base and J by 2 bases, with 15 bases between the two germline ends. CDR1 and CDR2 (germline): SGHVS, FNYEAQ. The CDR3 region has the DNA TGTGCCAGCAGCTTAGGAGGGTTGGGGGGAGGCAATCAGCCCCAGCATTTT. Translating gives CASSLGGLGGGNQPQHF.

The chain uses TRBV6-5 and TRBJ2-2; TRBD2 matches at 9 bases. Germline values: CDR1 MNHEY, CDR2 SVGAGI. CDR3 length: 16 residues. The junction had 7 bases not matched to a gene; V was cut back by 4 bases and J by 4 bases. DNA of the CDR3: TGTGCCAGCAGTTTAGCGGGAGACCCGGCCACCGGGGAGCTGTTTTTT. Its translation is CASSLAGDPATGELFF.